This T cell receptor (beta chain) was identified during a study of ipilimumab plus nivolumab after autologous stem cell transplantation (dated by TCRdb to 2020 to 2022). Regarding the research as a whole: A median of roughly 5 ipilimumab doses and 8 or 9 nivolumab doses was received by trial patients. Patients undergoing autologous transplant for high-risk diffuse large B cell lymphoma, mature T cell lymphoma, or multiple myeloma were enrolled in the trial. The DLBCL cohort included primary refractory and relapsed disease, with 18-month progression-free survival of roughly 89% and 26% respectively. The intent-to-treat population of the trial consisted of fewer than 45 patients.

Beyond this particular receptor, the publication reports: The authors concluded that combined checkpoint inhibition appeared tolerable when used as consolidation after transplant. Per the authors, a biologic rationale for further study of the post-transplant checkpoint inhibition approach was offered by T cell receptor repertoire, regulatory T cell phenotype and gut microbiota profiles.

Checkpoint therapy began 14 to 28 days after autologous transplant, with ipilimumab given at 1 mg/kg intravenously on day 1 of selected weeks. The nivolumab dose was 3 mg/kg intravenously, delivered on day 1 of weeks 1, 4, 7, 10, and every two weeks through week 26. The study was a Phase Ib clinical trial testing combined checkpoint inhibition with ipilimumab and nivolumab as consolidation after autologous stem cell transplantation. This clone has just a few counts. No cognate antigen has been identified for it. The record has no base qualities; no much larger clone is one base away. Library generation was performed with the immunoSEQ multiplex PCR assay. TCRdb obtained this table from immuneACCESS and retained in-frame rearrangements with V and J assigned. These tables miss some clones; where compared with another copy, unresolved V genes account for less than half of the shortfall, and the remainder is unexplained. Present in this sample are some 9,800 clones, approximately 72% of which were seen just once. Jointly, the top ten make up under 8.5% of the sample.

V loses 3 bases of germline sequence and J loses 14 bases, and the interval between the two ends is 23 bases. The CDR1 and CDR2 encoded by the germline V gene are LGHNA and YNFKEQ. The CDR3 has 16 amino acids, counting the end cysteine and phenylalanine. Solely the CDR3 DNA is kept, with 48 bases framed from the first base. The sample was PBMCs, taken in a trial of ipilimumab plus nivolumab as post-transplant consolidation. The receptor was isolated from a male donor with diffuse large B-cell lymphoma. The sequence is built from TRBV4-2 and TRBJ1-6; a tentative D match to TRBD1 spans 6 bases. At the DNA level, the sequence is TGTGCCAGCAGCCAGGCTACCGACAGGCTCGCCGGGACCCTCCACTTT. Its coded protein is CASSQATDRLAGTLHF.